This passage covers 20 T cell receptor beta chains from one sample sequenced in a study of technical replicates of blood from a handful of donors (dated by TCRdb to 2015 to 2018). Libraries were made using the immunoSEQ multiplex PCR assay. TCRdb holds this immuneACCESS table with in-frame rearrangements only. Some clones are missing; in checked studies, unresolved V genes explain under half, and the rest has no known cause. Counted in this sample were about 79,000 clones; around 90% of them appeared once. The leading ten clones occupy 0.39% of the sample. Sequences were obtained from T cells isolated from PBMCs. The receptors were sampled from a human donor in good health. Some clones in this sample may be carry-over from other donors' samples.

The chain is built from TRBV27 and TRBJ1-5; perhaps TRBD1 as D (6 bases). CDR1 is MNHEY and CDR2 is SMNVEV in the germline V gene (reference sequence). The V end lost 6 bases, the J end lost 7 bases, and 13 bases lay between the germline ends. The CDR3 consists of 13 residues. CDR3 sequence: CASRGGAGQPQHF. The DNA for the CDR3 is TGTGCCAGCAGAGGGGGAGCAGGCCAGCCCCAGCATTTT.

This clone came up once. The rearrangement uses TRBV25-1 and TRBJ1-3; D is uncertain. The germline CDR1 and CDR2 sequences are MGHDK and SYGVNS. This CDR3 comprises 16 residues. Trimming removed 3 bases at V and 0 bases at J, with 12 bases between. The DNA for the CDR3 is TGTGCCAGCAGTGATCCCTTCTTACTCTCTGGAAACACCATATATTTT. Translation gives CASSDPFLLSGNTIYF.

This chain joins TRBV6-1 and TRBJ1-4; D ambiguous. This CDR3 comprises 13 residues. Trimming left V 4 bases short and J 8 bases short, with 11 bases between. The germline V gene has CDR1 MNHNS and CDR2 SASEGT. This CDR3 reads CASSGGFQEKLFF. The CDR3 DNA sequence: TGTGCCAGCAGTGGCGGGTTTCAGGAAAAACTGTTTTTT.

In DNA form, the CDR3 reads TGTGCCAGCAGATCGGGACAGGACTGGCGGCAGTACTTC. Its translation: CASRSGQDWRQYF. The J gene is TRBJ2-7, the V gene TRBV4-2; 8 nucleotides line up with TRBD1. Germline V CDR1 and CDR2: LGHNA, YNFKEQ. This CDR3 region has 13 residues. V trimming: 6 bases; J trimming: 9 bases; junction bases outside the gene matches: 10.

V gene TRBV7-3 combines with J gene TRBJ2-1; D unclear. V lost 5 bases, J lost 6 bases, and 8 bases lay in between. There are 12 residues in the CDR3. Germline V gives CDR1 SGHTA, CDR2 FQGTGA. CDR3 coding DNA: TGTGCCAGCAGCGAGTTAGCCAATGAGCAGTTCTTC. This gives the protein CASSELANEQFF.

V and J are TRBV9 and TRBJ1-1; the D gene is possibly TRBD1 (5 bases). Trimming took off 4 bases at V and 1 base at J, with 8 bases between the two ends. The CDR3 extends over 13 amino acids. Germline V gene lookup returns CDR1 SGDLS and CDR2 YYNGEE. The CDR3 loop reads CASSPGQNTEAFF. DNA of the CDR3: TGTGCCAGCAGCCCAGGACAGAACACTGAAGCTTTCTTT. Supplemented by reference TRBV9 and TRBJ1-1, the full variable domain reads DSGVTQTPKHLITATGQRVTLRCSPRSGDLSVYWYQQSLDQGLQFLIQYYNGEERAKGNILERFSAQQFPDLHSELNLSSLELGDSALYFCASSPGQNTEAFFGQGTRLTVV.

V is TRBV10-3 and J is TRBJ2-6; TRBD1 matches at 12 bases. This CDR3 comprises 17 residues. Germline V gene lookup returns CDR1 ENHRY and CDR2 SYGVKD. The junction had 4 bases not matched to a gene; V was cut back by 5 bases and J by 2 bases. The CDR3 is CAISLGTGGAGANVLTF. The CDR3 coding sequence is TGTGCCATCAGTTTAGGGACAGGGGGCGCTGGGGCCAACGTCCTGACTTTC.

The chain has TRBV28 and TRBJ2-7; 8 positions agree with TRBD2. V was clipped by 6 bases and J by 0 bases; unmatched bases: 19. The CDR3 length is 19 residues. Germline CDR1 MDHEN, CDR2 SYDVKM. The DNA for the CDR3 is TGTGCCAGCAGCCCGTCCCTCCTCCTTAGCGGGGCTTACTCCTACGAGCAGTACTTC. Translated: CASSPSLLLSGAYSYEQYF.

The chain is built from TRBV6-4 and TRBJ2-1; a possible D gene is TRBD2 (6 bases). Germline values: CDR1 MRHNA, CDR2 SNTAGT. This CDR3 contains 15 residues. Deletions cut 2 bases from V and 7 bases from J, with 15 bases between. CDR3 sequence: CASSDPGLPTNEQFF. The DNA for the CDR3 is TGTGCCAGCAGTGACCCGGGACTGCCGACAAATGAGCAGTTCTTC.

V gene TRBV10-3 combines with J gene TRBJ2-1, with 8 nucleotides matching TRBD1. The length of the CDR3 is 18 residues. With 4 bases clipped from V and 2 bases from J, the junction kept 13 bases outside the gene matches. Germline CDR1 reads ENHRY; CDR2 reads SYGVKD. CDR3 nucleotide sequence: TGTGCCATCAGTGCGACAGGGGCCTTTTCCAGCGCCTACAATGAGCAGTTCTTC. Translation gives CAISATGAFSSAYNEQFF.

This rearrangement joins TRBV15 to TRBJ1-5; D uncertain. This CDR3 is 16 amino acids long. The germline V gene encodes CDR1 LNHNV and CDR2 YYDKDF (reference sequence). Between the trimmed V and J ends, which lost 1 base and 3 bases, there was a span of 13 bases. CDR3: CATSRGGPLHNQPQHF. CDR3 in DNA: TGTGCCACCAGCAGAGGAGGGCCCCTACACAATCAGCCCCAGCATTTT.

The rearrangement joins TRBV10-3 to TRBJ1-2; 10 bases are shared with TRBD1. The CDR3 runs to 12 residues. V dropped 6 bases and J dropped 6; count of bases not matched to a gene: 1. The germline V gene encodes CDR1 ENHRY and CDR2 SYGVKD. Written as DNA, the CDR3 is TGTGCCATCAGGGGACAGGGGAATGGCTACACCTTC. Translation: CAIRGQGNGYTF.

The rearrangement links TRBV10-1 to TRBJ2-3; 8 bases fit TRBD2. The germline V gene has CDR1 WNHNN and CDR2 SYGVQD (reference sequence). The CDR3 totals 15 residues. Trimming cost V 5 bases and J 4 bases; bases outside gene matches: 8. In nucleotides, the CDR3 is TGCGCCAGCAGTTTTAGCGGGAACTTCCCAGATACGCAGTATTTT. It encodes CASSFSGNFPDTQYF.

V usage is TRBV10-3 and J usage is TRBJ2-3; the D is unclear. The V end lost 4 bases, the J end lost 4 bases, and 18 bases lay between the germline ends. Germline CDR1 ENHRY, CDR2 SYGVKD. The CDR3 loop spans 16 amino acids. The CDR3 DNA is TGTGCCATCAGTGCCTCTCTAGAAAGATCGTCAGATACGCAGTATTTT. Protein product: CAISASLERSSDTQYF.

V is TRBV6-4 and J is TRBJ1-1, with D possibly matching TRBD1 (6 bases). With 7 bases removed from V and 1 base from J, the gap between germline ends came to 13 bases. Germline CDR1 MRHNA, CDR2 SNTAGT. This CDR3 region has 14 residues. The CDR3 region has the DNA TGTGCCAGCAACATATGGACAGCGAACACTGAAGCTTTCTTT. It specifies CASNIWTANTEAFF.

CDR3 residues: CASSDPPLAGGFNEQFF. The CDR3 DNA reads TGTGCCAGCAGTGACCCCCCTCTAGCGGGAGGGTTCAATGAGCAGTTCTTC. This chain connects TRBV6-1 to TRBJ2-1; 12 bases are shared with TRBD2. This CDR3 comprises 17 residues. V lost 3 bases to trimming and J lost 6 bases; unmatched junction nucleotides: 9. The germline CDR1 and CDR2 sequences are MNHNS and SASEGT.

The chain uses TRBV19 and TRBJ1-3; D not certain. The CDR3 contains 14 residues. Germline lookup yields CDR1 LNHDA and CDR2 SQIVND (reference sequence). V was trimmed by 5 bases and J by 0 bases, leaving 8 bases between them. CDR3: CASSYRTSGNTIYF. The DNA of the CDR3 is TGTGCCAGTAGTTACAGAACCTCTGGAAACACCATATATTTT.

This chain joins TRBV29-1 and TRBJ2-3, with 9 nucleotides matching TRBD1. CDR1 SQVTM and CDR2 ANQGSEA come from the germline V gene. V trimming: 6 bases; J trimming: 1 base; junction bases outside the gene matches: 2. The CDR3 sequence is 13 residues long. This CDR3 is CSVGQGGTDTQYF. In DNA form, the CDR3 reads TGCAGCGTGGGACAGGGAGGCACAGATACGCAGTATTTT.

The chain links TRBV11-3 to TRBJ2-5; no definite D call. Deletions cut 1 base from V and 0 bases from J, with 12 bases between. Germline CDR1 and CDR2: SGHNT and YENEEA. The CDR3 totals 16 residues. The chain's CDR3 is CASSLGASPDQETQYF. CDR3 DNA sequence: TGTGCCAGCAGCTTAGGGGCAAGTCCGGACCAAGAGACCCAGTACTTC.

The V call is TRBV29-1, the J call TRBJ2-7, with 9 bases fitting TRBD1. CDR1 is SQVTM, CDR2 ANQGSEA, per germline. V was clipped by 4 bases and J by 5 bases; unmatched bases: 9. This CDR3 has 14 residues. The CDR3 loop reads CSVAETGGINEQYF. CDR3 nucleotide sequence: TGCAGCGTTGCTGAGACAGGGGGGATAAACGAGCAGTACTTC.